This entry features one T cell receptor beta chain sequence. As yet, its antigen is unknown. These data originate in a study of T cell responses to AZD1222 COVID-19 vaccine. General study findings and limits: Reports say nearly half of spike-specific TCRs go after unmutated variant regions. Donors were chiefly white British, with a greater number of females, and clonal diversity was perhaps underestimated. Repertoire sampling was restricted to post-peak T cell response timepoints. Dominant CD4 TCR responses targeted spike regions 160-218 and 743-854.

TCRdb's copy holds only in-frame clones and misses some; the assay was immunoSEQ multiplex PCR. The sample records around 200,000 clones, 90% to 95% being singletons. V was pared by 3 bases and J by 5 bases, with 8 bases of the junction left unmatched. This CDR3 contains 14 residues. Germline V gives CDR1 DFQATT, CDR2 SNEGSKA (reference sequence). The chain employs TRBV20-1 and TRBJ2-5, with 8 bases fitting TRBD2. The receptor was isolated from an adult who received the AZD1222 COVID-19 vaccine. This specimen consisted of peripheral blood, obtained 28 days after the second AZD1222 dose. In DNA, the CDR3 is TGCAGTGCTAGTATAGCGGGGTTTCGGGAGACCCAGTACTTC. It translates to CSASIAGFRETQYF.